This T cell receptor (beta chain) was found in a study of blood T cells in healthy people across ages. As for this clonotype: Its antigen is still unknown. A much bigger clone sits one base away, suggesting this may be a read error.

Through a sample-barcoded 5' primer and a J-beta primer mix, a second PCR was run for roughly 7 to 11 cycles. TCRdb re-derived calls from the 5' RACE reads in MiXCR, one entry per CDR3 protein. The sample shows about 1.6 million distinct CDR3 sequences, almost 35% of them seen only once. Study outcomes and limitations: The study regarded diversity estimates from one million T cells as underestimates.

CDR3 length: 17 residues. Germline V gives CDR1 MGHRA, CDR2 YSYEKL. With 0 bases clipped from V and 7 bases from J, the junction kept 10 bases outside the gene matches. The sample taken for sequencing was blood. This rearrangement joins TRBV4-1 to TRBJ2-1; 9 nucleotides match TRBD2. This sequence originates from a woman in her 30s in good health. The CDR3 loop reads CASSQESGGGAGNEQFF. The CDR3 region has the DNA TGCGCCAGCAGCCAAGAAAGCGGCGGGGGGGCCGGGAATGAGCAGTTCTTC.